The clone carrying this T cell receptor beta chain has a single count. What it binds is not known. All of the donors resided in Nashville, Tennessee, and each was a Caucasian adult. Genomic DNA from unsorted samples was obtained from 70 million to 95 million PBMCs (per sample). The data derive from a study of shared clonotypes between healthy human individuals. General observations from the study: In this cohort, only blood was sampled, and tissue repertoires likely differ.

Original methodology: ImmunoSEQ supplied junction-only sequences lacking quality scores, so filtering was different. Measured with immunoSEQ multiplex PCR; TCRdb has only the in-frame clones, and not every one. D and trimming come from the DNA, and the V and J calls and clone size come from that table. The sample holds over 400,000 clones, roughly 80% seen once. Sequencing was done on a sample of PBMCs. This clonotype originated in a middle-aged woman in good health. Some clones in this sample may be carry-over from other donors' samples.

In nucleotides, the CDR3 is TGTGCCAGCAGCCAAGGGACTAGCGGATACCCTAGCACAGATACGCAGTATTTT. It yields the protein CASSQGTSGYPSTDTQYF. The rearrangement links TRBV7-6 to TRBJ2-3, with 11 bases lining up with TRBD2. Germline CDR1 is SGHVS and CDR2 is FNYEAQ. The length of the CDR3 is 18 residues. Unmatched junction bases numbered 10, after V lost 5 bases and J lost 0 bases. Complete variable domain (other parts from reference TRBV7-6 and TRBJ2-3): GAGVSQSPRYKVTKRGQDVALRCDPISGHVSLYWYRQALGQGPEFLTYFNYEAQQDKSGLPNDRFSAERPEGSISTLTIQRTEQRDSAMYRCASSQGTSGYPSTDTQYFGPGTRLTVL.